This TCR beta chain appears in the sequencing data of a study of blood T cell repertoires in COVID-19. For the study at large: The cDNA or gDNA used as material had been derived from T cells, B-cell-depleted T cells, or PBMCs.

The CDR3 is made up of 15 amino acids. V was trimmed by 5 bases and J by 5 bases, leaving 19 bases between them. CDR1 and CDR2 (germline): PRHDT, FYEKMQ (reference sequence). Someone with COVID-19 had been met by exposed participants within 2 weeks before study entry. The protocol was immunoSEQ multiplex PCR, while the TCRdb copy is restricted to in-frame clones and leaves out a portion. The sample consists of roughly 250,000 clones, roughly 85% of them appearing once. Material for sequencing was PBMCs or T cells enriched from blood (not recorded which). The rearrangement uses TRBV13 and TRBJ2-7; possible D gene TRBD1, 6 bases. The source of this sequence is a middle-aged woman who had been exposed to COVID-19. The CDR3 DNA follows: TGTGCCAGCAGCCTCACAGGGATACCCCCTAACGAGCAGTACTTC. Translated, it gives CASSLTGIPPNEQYF.